The source of this T cell receptor beta chain is a study of T-cell memory formation after mild COVID-19. TCRdb ran MiXCR on the 5' RACE reads and lists one entry per CDR3 protein. The table records hundreds of thousands of distinct CDR3 sequences, roughly a quarter of them present only once. Ten or more counts support this clonotype. The CDR3 runs to 15 residues. The germline V gene has CDR1 MNHNS and CDR2 SASEGT. The V and J ends lost 1 base and 4 bases, in that order; junction bases with no gene match: 3. The receptor's source is an adult woman who had mild COVID-19 (a few samples of this study predate the infection). Cell type and time point are not known. This chain joins TRBV6-1 and TRBJ2-7; 11 nucleotides agree with TRBD2. Sequenced: PBMCs or a T cell subset sorted from them (not recorded which). The CDR3 loop reads CASSEGLAGGYEQYF. The CDR3 nucleotides read TGTGCCAGCAGTGAAGGCCTAGCGGGAGGTTACGAGCAGTACTTC.